This T cell receptor (beta chain) was sequenced during a study of shared T cell receptors in the human thymus. Libraries were prepared by immunoSEQ multiplex PCR; TCRdb keeps only in-frame clonotypes and omits some of them. This sample carries approximately 730,000 clones, approximately 83% of them seen once, and the ten largest clones take around 0.0099%. V gave up 5 bases and J gave up 0 bases; unmatched junction bases: 11. CDR3 length: 17 amino acids. Germline-derived CDR1 and CDR2 are SEHNR and FQNEAQ (reference sequence). These same data were also listed under a study on human thymus T cells. That source reports: All donors were healthy Finnish infants who were undergoing corrective surgery to treat congenital heart defects. Corrective heart surgery yielded the resections from which the thymus tissue came. Thymic and blood repertoires appeared to carry a bias in their V and J gene usage.

This chain joins TRBV7-9 and TRBJ2-7; 9 positions agree with TRBD2. The sample was thymocytes. The receptor was isolated from a girl under three years old with a congenital heart defect. In DNA form, the CDR3 reads TGTGCCAGCAGCAAGGGGCTAGCGGGGCCGAGCTCCTACGAGCAGTACTTC. This gives the protein CASSKGLAGPSSYEQYF.